These T cell receptor beta chains were read from a single sample in a study of cytomegalovirus exposure and HLA in healthy donors. Clones were sequenced by immunoSEQ multiplex PCR, and TCRdb holds only the in-frame ones, with some missing. The table has roughly 130,000 clones, 85% to 90% seen once. Sequenced sample: PBMCs. These TCRs come from a young man in good health and CMV-seronegative. The conserved cysteine and the conserved F or W are not part of the CDR3 here. Each record gives: V gene, J gene, clone size, CDR3 protein. Clone size is shown for a subset of rows, as once, few, many or a class of expanded clone.

V gene: TRBV6-6; J gene: TRBJ2-3; clone size: -; CDR3 protein: ATSSIGTDTQY
V gene: TRBV21-1; J gene: TRBJ2-4; clone size: -; CDR3 protein: ASTGGRCIQY
V gene: TRBV27; J gene: TRBJ1-4; clone size: many; CDR3 protein: ASSSSGTATNEKLF
V gene: TRBV5-1; J gene: TRBJ2-7; clone size: -; CDR3 protein: ASSRGQGRYEQY
V gene: TRBV7-9; J gene: TRBJ2-7; clone size: -; CDR3 protein: ASSPSGGMWGEQY
V gene: TRBV2; J gene: TRBJ1-6; clone size: once; CDR3 protein: ASSSTARAYSPLH
V gene: TRBV6-5; J gene: TRBJ2-1; clone size: -; CDR3 protein: ASSYSIAGEYNEQF
V gene: TRBV27; J gene: TRBJ2-2; clone size: once; CDR3 protein: ASSFLNPGQGLWDTGELF
V gene: TRBV27; J gene: TRBJ1-4; clone size: -; CDR3 protein: ASSLGQSINEKLF
V gene: TRBV27; J gene: TRBJ2-6; clone size: -; CDR3 protein: ASRGWGDSGANVLT
V gene: TRBV4-1; J gene: TRBJ1-4; clone size: few; CDR3 protein: ASSQPHDREKLF
V gene: TRBV4-3; J gene: TRBJ1-4; clone size: -; CDR3 protein: ASSQDPGGGNEKLF
V gene: TRBV9; J gene: TRBJ1-2; clone size: -; CDR3 protein: ASSVHQGGSLGGYT
V gene: TRBV11-2; J gene: TRBJ2-7; clone size: -; CDR3 protein: ASSLDPGLGRDEQY
V gene: TRBV9; J gene: TRBJ2-1; clone size: -; CDR3 protein: ASSPLSGPSYNEQF
V gene: TRBV19; J gene: TRBJ1-1; clone size: -; CDR3 protein: ASRKGAQTEAF
V gene: TRBV6-6; J gene: TRBJ1-2; clone size: -; CDR3 protein: ASSLQGGAYGYT
V gene: TRBV6-6; J gene: TRBJ1-2; clone size: -; CDR3 protein: ASSYLTGVDGYT
V gene: TRBV28; J gene: TRBJ2-7; clone size: -; CDR3 protein: ASSSTGGPYEQY
V gene: TRBV19; J gene: TRBJ1-1; clone size: once; CDR3 protein: ASSTGWTNTEAF
V gene: TRBV29-1; J gene: TRBJ1-6; clone size: -; CDR3 protein: SVEESVNSPLH